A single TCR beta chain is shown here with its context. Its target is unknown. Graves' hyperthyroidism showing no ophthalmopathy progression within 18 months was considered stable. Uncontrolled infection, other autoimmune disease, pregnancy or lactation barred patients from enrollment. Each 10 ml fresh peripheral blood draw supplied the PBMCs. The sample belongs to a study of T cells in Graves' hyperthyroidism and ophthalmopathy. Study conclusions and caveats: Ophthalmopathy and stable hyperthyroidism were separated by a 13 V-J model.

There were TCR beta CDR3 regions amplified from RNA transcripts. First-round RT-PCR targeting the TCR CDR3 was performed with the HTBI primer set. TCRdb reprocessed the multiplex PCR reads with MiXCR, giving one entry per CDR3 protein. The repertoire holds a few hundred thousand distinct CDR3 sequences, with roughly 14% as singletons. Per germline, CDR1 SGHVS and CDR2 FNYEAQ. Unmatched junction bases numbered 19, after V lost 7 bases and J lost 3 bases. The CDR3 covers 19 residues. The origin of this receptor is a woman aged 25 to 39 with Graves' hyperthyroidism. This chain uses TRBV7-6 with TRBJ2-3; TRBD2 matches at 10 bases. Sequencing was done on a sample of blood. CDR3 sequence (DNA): TGTGCCAGCAAGATTACCGCCCGGTTAGCGGGAGGAGATACAGATACGCAGTATTTT. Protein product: CASKITARLAGGDTDTQYF.